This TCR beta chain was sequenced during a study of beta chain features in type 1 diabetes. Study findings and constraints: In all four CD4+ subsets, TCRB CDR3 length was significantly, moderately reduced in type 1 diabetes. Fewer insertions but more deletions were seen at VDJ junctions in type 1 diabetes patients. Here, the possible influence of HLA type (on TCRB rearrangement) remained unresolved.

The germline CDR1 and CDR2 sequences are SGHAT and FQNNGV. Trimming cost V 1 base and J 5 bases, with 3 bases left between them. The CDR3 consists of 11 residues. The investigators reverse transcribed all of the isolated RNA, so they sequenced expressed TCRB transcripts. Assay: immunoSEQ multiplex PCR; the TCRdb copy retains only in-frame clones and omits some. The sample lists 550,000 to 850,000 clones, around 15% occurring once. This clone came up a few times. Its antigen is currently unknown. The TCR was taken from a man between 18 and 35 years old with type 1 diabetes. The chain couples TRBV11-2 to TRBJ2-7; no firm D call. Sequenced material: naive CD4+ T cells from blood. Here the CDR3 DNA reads TGTGCCAGCAGCTTAGTCCACGAGCAGTACTTC. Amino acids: CASSLVHEQYF.